The 11 T cell receptor beta chains in this list originate from one sample, sequenced in a study of early T cells in non-severe SARS-CoV-2 infection. TCRdb reprocessed the 5' RACE reads via MiXCR and lists one record per CDR3 protein. Found here are tens of thousands of distinct CDR3 sequences, roughly 12% of them singletons; the top ten hold around 3%. Source material: whole blood. The receptors shown here come from an adult who was a healthcare worker with PCR-confirmed SARS-CoV-2 infection or an uninfected control (not recorded which).

This clonotype has a count of ten or more. The rearrangement uses TRBV20-1 and TRBJ2-1, with 11 bases lining up with TRBD2. The CDR3 is 16 residues long. CDR1 is DFQATT and CDR2 is SNEGSKA in the germline V gene (reference sequence). The V gene end was trimmed by 6 bases and the J gene end by 2 bases; junction bases not matched to a gene: 9. The CDR3 sequence is CSAVPGLADPYNEQFF. The CDR3, as DNA: TGCAGTGCCGTCCCGGGACTAGCGGACCCCTACAATGAGCAGTTCTTC.

This clonotype was counted at least ten times. The chain is built from TRBV29-1 and TRBJ2-3, with D possibly TRBD1 on 5 matching bases. This CDR3 contains 11 residues. The V end was cut by 5 bases, the J end by 8 bases, with 11 bases between. Germline CDR1 and CDR2: SQVTM and ANQGSEA. The CDR3 bases are TGCAGCGTTCCAACAGGAGCTACGCAGTATTTT. Its translation: CSVPTGATQYF.

The rearrangement links TRBV27 to TRBJ1-5; D is perhaps TRBD1 (6 bases). Trimming took 6 bases from V and 8 from J, leaving 23 bases between them. The CDR3 is 16 residues long. The V gene's germline CDR1 is MNHEY and CDR2 SMNVEV (reference sequence). The CDR3 DNA sequence: TGTGCCAGCAGACCCGACCTACAGGGCGTGGGAGAGCCCCAGCATTTT. Its protein is CASRPDLQGVGEPQHF.

This clonotype was seen at least ten times. The V call is TRBV5-4, the J call TRBJ1-3, with D perhaps matching TRBD1 (5 bases). The V end was cut by 4 bases, the J end by 0 bases, with 14 bases between. Germline CDR1 SGHNT, CDR2 YYREEE (reference sequence). The length of the CDR3 is 16 residues. In DNA, the CDR3 is TGTGCCAGCAGCGTACAGGCCCGTAACTCTGGAAACACCATATATTTT. Its protein product is CASSVQARNSGNTIYF.

This clonotype is medium-sized. The V gene is TRBV19, the J gene TRBJ2-7; tentative D call: TRBD2 (6 bases). Trimming took 4 bases from V and 5 from J, leaving 12 bases between them. CDR3 size: 13 residues. Per germline, CDR1 LNHDA and CDR2 SQIVND (reference sequence). The CDR3 sequence is CASSNRELHEQYF. CDR3 coding DNA: TGTGCCAGTAGTAACCGGGAGCTCCACGAGCAGTACTTC. Combining the CDR3 with reference TRBV19 and TRBJ2-7 gives the whole variable domain DGGITQSPKYLFRKEGQNVTLSCEQNLNHDAMYWYRQDPGQGLRLIYYSQIVNDFQKGDIAEGYSVSREKKESFPLTVTSAQKNPTAFYLCASSNRELHEQYFGPGTRLTVT.

This clonotype was counted a few times. This chain connects TRBV12-3 or TRBV12-4 to TRBJ2-1; unclear D gene. The ends were cut back, 6 bases at V and 1 base at J, with 10 bases in the middle. The CDR3 runs 14 residues. The CDR3 reads CASRPRRSYNEQFF. The DNA of the CDR3 is TGTGCCAGCAGACCGAGAAGGTCCTACAATGAGCAGTTCTTC.

The sample holds many counts of this clonotype. The rearrangement uses TRBV6-5 and TRBJ2-1, with D hard to call. The V end was cut by 3 bases, the J end by 6 bases, with 9 bases between. Germline assignment: CDR1 MNHEY and CDR2 SVGAGI. This CDR3 is 13 amino acids long. CDR3 in DNA: TGTGCCAGCAGTTATCGTCGTGGCAATGAGCAGTTCTTC. The encoded protein is CASSYRRGNEQFF.

The V gene is TRBV30, the J gene TRBJ1-1, with TRBD1 matching over 7 bases. The germline CDR1 and CDR2 sequences are GTSNPN and SVGIG (reference sequence). The CDR3 covers 11 residues. The V segment lost 7 bases and the J segment 3 bases; nucleotides outside the gene matches: 2. CDR3 in amino acids: CALDRDTEAFF. CDR3 coding DNA: TGTGCCTTAGACAGGGACACTGAAGCTTTCTTT.

This clonotype was observed at least ten times. The V call is TRBV5-1, the J call TRBJ2-3; D ambiguous. Trimming shortened V by 4 bases and J by 1 base, and 19 bases separated the two germline ends. CDR3 length: 17 amino acids. Germline V gene data show CDR1 as SGHRS and CDR2 as YFSETQ. The CDR3 spells CASSPPGLFSGTDTQYF. In nucleotides, the CDR3 is TGCGCCAGCAGCCCTCCCGGCTTGTTCTCAGGCACAGATACGCAGTATTTT.

In this sample, this clonotype turned up many times. The chain links TRBV4-1 to TRBJ1-5; D remains unclear. There are 16 residues in the CDR3. The germline V and J ends were trimmed by 0 bases and 1 base, with 10 bases remaining between them. The germline V gene encodes CDR1 MGHRA and CDR2 YSYEKL. The CDR3 loop is CASSQDLVSSNQPQHF. The CDR3 nucleotides are TGCGCCAGCAGCCAAGATCTTGTCAGCAGCAATCAGCCCCAGCATTTT.

This clonotype was seen only a few times. Germline is not matched at one junction end, which may reflect a read error. The rearrangement links TRBV7-7 to TRBJ2-2; 7 nucleotides align to TRBD1. The CDR3 sequence is 19 residues long. The germline V gene encodes CDR1 SSHAT and CDR2 FNYEAQ (reference sequence). CDR3 sequence (DNA): TGTGCTAGCAGCTCTTTGGACAGGTTTATCAGGAAGGGCCGCGGGGAGCTGTTTTTT. Its translation: CASSSLDRFIRKGRGELFF.